This T cell receptor beta chain was identified during a study of blood T cell repertoires in COVID-19 (dated by TCRdb to the early 2020s). Some background on the complete study: Samples covering the acute and convalescent phases of COVID-19 were provided by collaborators in the United States, Italy and Spain. The prospective study material was composed of cDNA or gDNA derived from T cells, B-cell-depleted T cells, or PBMCs. Deeply sampled blood TCRbeta repertoires from subjects exposed to, actively infected with, or recovered from COVID-19 were included in the dataset. The repertoires were made available in a free public database intended to serve as a resource for research on the immune response to SARS-CoV-2. The samples were drawn from the first 160 participants of the ongoing ImmuneRACE study and from over a thousand subjects provided by 6 global collaborators. Nearly every sample came with metadata listing a de-identified subject ID, COVID-19 status, age in years and sex. HLA class I and class II types, where available, came from metadata supplied by the sample provider rather than from assay-based typing.

On this clone: Its antigen is not yet known. Per-base qualities were not stored, and no clone one base away is much larger.

Points the paper makes about the study in general: The amount of clinical and demographic metadata varied by source and participant and was provided uncurated.

V is cut back by 3 bases and J by 7 bases, with 12 bases in the junction unmatched. The germline V gene encodes CDR1 SGHTA and CDR2 FQGNSA. The CDR3 goes from the cysteine to the phenylalanine over 16 residues. Only CDR3 DNA is held: 48 bases, read in frame from base 1. Collaborating institutions collected whole blood in K2EDTA tubes following their own protocols. For TCRbeta analysis, collaborator samples were shipped as frozen whole blood, as isolated PBMCs, or as DNA extracted from either sample type. TCRbeta CDR3 regions were amplified from genomic DNA using the immunoSEQ Assay, a bias-controlled multiplex PCR. For the original study's pipeline: The number of nucleated cells in each sample was estimated by amplification of reference gene primers within the assay. Sequence reads were collapsed and filtered to measure the absolute abundance of every unique TCRbeta CDR3 rearrangement. For each sample, productive Simpson clonality was calculated as the square root of Simpson's diversity index over productive rearrangements. Here the immuneACCESS table is served through TCRdb, limited to in-frame sequences with V and J called. Missing clones are a known gap in these copies; in checked studies unresolved V genes cover under half, and the rest lacks a known reason. That table gives V, J and clone size, and the DNA gave D and trimming. Counted in this sample were 80,000 or so clones; almost 85% of them appeared once. Clones ranked in the top ten supply about 10% of the sample.

This receptor was identified in a man aged 60 to 69 with acute or convalescent COVID-19. Sequenced: peripheral blood. The sequence joins TRBV7-2 to TRBJ1-5, with TRBD1 identical over 7 junction bases. The nucleotide sequence reads TGTGCCAGCAGCTTGAACGGCGGGACAGTATACCAGCCCCAGCATTTT. Translated, it gives CASSLNGGTVYQPQHF.